A single sample gave rise to the 13 T cell receptor beta chains below, sequenced in a study of cytomegalovirus exposure and HLA in healthy donors (dated by TCRdb to the late 2010s). Libraries came from the immunoSEQ multiplex PCR assay. A mixture of 60 forward primers for TCR Vbeta segments and 13 reverse primers for TCR Jbeta segments was used in the multiplex PCR. As stored in TCRdb, this immuneACCESS dataset retains in-frame rearrangements with V and J assigned. A fraction of the clones does not appear; measured against another copy, unresolved V genes explain less than half of the discrepancy, and the remainder lacks a known reason. The sample records roughly 100,000 clones, approximately 12% of which are singletons. The biggest ten clones account for around 15% of the sample. Sequencing input: PBMCs. These receptors all come from a middle-aged man in good health and CMV-seropositive.

This clone has only a few counts. The rearrangement uses TRBV5-1 and TRBJ2-2; D possibly corresponds to TRBD2 (6 bases). V lost 2 bases and J 0 bases, leaving 14 bases between the germline ends. Germline V gene data show CDR1 as SGHRS and CDR2 as YFSETQ. This CDR3 region has 17 residues. As DNA, the CDR3 is TGCGCCAGCAGCTTTTCACTTGGCGGGACGAACACCGGGGAGCTGTTTTTT. It codes for CASSFSLGGTNTGELFF. Full variable domain (rest looked up from reference TRBV5-1 and TRBJ2-2): KAGVTQTPRYLIKTRGQQVTLSCSPISGHRSVSWYQQTPGQGLQFLFEYFSETQRNKGNFPGRFSGRQFSNSRSEMNVSTLELGDSALYLCASSFSLGGTNTGELFFGEGSRLTVL.

The CDR3 nucleotides read TGCGCCAGCCGTCCGGGACTAGCTTCTCCATCCCCCTACGAGCAGTACTTC. Translated: CASRPGLASPSPYEQYF. The chain joins TRBV5-1 to TRBJ2-7; 9 nucleotides align to TRBD2. The V segment lost 7 bases and the J segment 2 bases; nucleotides outside the gene matches: 16. Germline assignment: CDR1 SGHRS and CDR2 YFSETQ. The CDR3 has 17 residues.

The chain links TRBV6-5 to TRBJ2-3; D possibly corresponds to TRBD1 (5 bases). Germline CDR1 reads MNHEY; CDR2 reads SVGAGI. V was pared by 0 bases and J by 4 bases, with 14 bases between. This CDR3 is 16 amino acids long. For the CDR3, the DNA is TGTGCCAGCAGTTACTCGACAGTACGACCGCCAGATACGCAGTATTTT. It codes for CASSYSTVRPPDTQYF.

This sequence joins TRBV18 and TRBJ2-5; a weak D match, TRBD2 (6 bases). Trimming left V 1 base short and J 9 bases short, with 12 bases between. This CDR3 comprises 13 residues. CDR1 is KGHSH and CDR2 is LQKENI in the germline V gene. The CDR3 protein is CASSPRGEGAQYF. The DNA for the CDR3 is TGTGCCAGCTCACCACGGGGGGAAGGGGCCCAGTACTTC.

The CDR3 spells CASTRTGGGPNNEQFF. The CDR3 nucleotides are TGCGCCAGCACCAGAACGGGGGGAGGGCCTAACAATGAGCAGTTCTTC. The chain recombines TRBV4-1 with TRBJ2-1; TRBD2 matches 7 bases. CDR3 length: 16 residues. The J segment lost 5 bases and the V segment lost 7 bases, leaving 14 bases of the junction unmatched. CDR1 is MGHRA, CDR2 YSYEKL, per germline.

The sample holds a few counts of this clone. The rearrangement uses TRBV2 and TRBJ2-1; 7 bases are shared with TRBD2. Germline CDR1 SNHLY, CDR2 FYNNEI. Unmatched junction bases numbered 13, after V lost 4 bases and J lost 10 bases. The CDR3 covers 15 residues. DNA for the CDR3: TGTGCCAGCAGTGCCCCCGGGACTATCGCCGGCGAGCAGTTCTTC. Protein: CASSAPGTIAGEQFF. Variable domain in full (rest from reference TRBV2 and TRBJ2-1): EPEVTQTPSHQVTQMGQEVILRCVPISNHLYFYWYRQILGQKVEFLVSFYNNEISEKSEIFDDQFSVERPDGSNFTLKIRSTKLEDSAMYFCASSAPGTIAGEQFFGPGTRLTVL.

This clone was seen only a few times. The V gene is TRBV5-4, the J gene TRBJ1-2; D unclear. The CDR3 sequence is 13 residues long. V was clipped by 1 base and J by 8 bases, with 12 bases between them. Germline V CDR1 and CDR2: SGHNT, YYREEE (reference sequence). The CDR3 loop is CASSLPGIWGYTF. Written as DNA, the CDR3 is TGTGCCAGCAGCTTGCCGGGGATCTGGGGCTACACCTTC.

There are a few counts of this clone. V is TRBV5-6 and J is TRBJ2-2, with 8 bases that match TRBD1. CDR3 length equals 13 residues. The junction had 6 bases not matched to a gene; V was cut back by 7 bases and J by 7 bases. CDR1 SGHDT and CDR2 YYEEEE come from the germline V gene. CDR3 region: CASYRQGIGELFF. CDR3 bases: TGTGCCAGCTATCGACAGGGGATCGGGGAGCTGTTTTTT.

This clone was detected only a few times. This chain uses TRBV4-3 with TRBJ2-3; no clear D. The CDR3 is made up of 13 amino acids. Germline assignment: CDR1 LGHNA and CDR2 YSLEER. V dropped 1 base and J dropped 2 bases, with 4 bases sitting between them. CDR3 in amino acids: CASSQGPTDTQYF. The CDR3 nucleotides read TGCGCCAGCAGCCAAGGGCCCACAGATACGCAGTATTTT.

The chain couples TRBV10-1 to TRBJ2-3, with D perhaps TRBD2 (5 bases). This CDR3 comprises 13 residues. Trimming stripped 4 bases from V and 7 bases from J, with 12 bases between. The V gene's germline CDR1 is WNHNN and CDR2 SYGVQD (reference sequence). CDR3 DNA: TGCGCCAGCAGTGGGGCTGGGGAGAATACGCAGTATTTT. As protein: CASSGAGENTQYF.

This rearrangement joins TRBV19 to TRBJ2-2; 9 bases match TRBD1. Trimming cost V 7 bases and J 6 bases; bases outside gene matches: 15. The germline gives CDR1 LNHDA, CDR2 SQIVND (reference sequence). The CDR3 extends over 17 amino acids. The CDR3 here is CASTARYGDREAGELFF. CDR3 sequence (DNA): TGTGCCAGTACGGCTAGGTATGGGGACAGGGAAGCCGGGGAGCTGTTTTTT.

The chain joins TRBV7-2 to TRBJ2-1, with 9 bases identical to TRBD2. Trimming at V came to 1 base and at J to 6 bases, leaving 10 bases not matched to a gene. There are 17 residues in the CDR3. Germline assignment: CDR1 SGHTA and CDR2 FQGNSA. The CDR3 coding sequence is TGTGCCAGCAGCTTAGTTCCCCTAGCGGGACGGAGCAATGAGCAGTTCTTC. It translates to CASSLVPLAGRSNEQFF.

This rearrangement joins TRBV25-1 to TRBJ2-7; TRBD2 aligns across 8 bases. The CDR3 consists of 12 residues. V shed 7 bases and J 3 bases; nucleotides not matched to a gene: 2. Germline-derived CDR1 and CDR2 are MGHDK and SYGVNS. The CDR3 DNA reads as TGTGCCAGCACCGCGGGGGGCTACGAGCAGTACTTC. Translation gives CASTAGGYEQYF.